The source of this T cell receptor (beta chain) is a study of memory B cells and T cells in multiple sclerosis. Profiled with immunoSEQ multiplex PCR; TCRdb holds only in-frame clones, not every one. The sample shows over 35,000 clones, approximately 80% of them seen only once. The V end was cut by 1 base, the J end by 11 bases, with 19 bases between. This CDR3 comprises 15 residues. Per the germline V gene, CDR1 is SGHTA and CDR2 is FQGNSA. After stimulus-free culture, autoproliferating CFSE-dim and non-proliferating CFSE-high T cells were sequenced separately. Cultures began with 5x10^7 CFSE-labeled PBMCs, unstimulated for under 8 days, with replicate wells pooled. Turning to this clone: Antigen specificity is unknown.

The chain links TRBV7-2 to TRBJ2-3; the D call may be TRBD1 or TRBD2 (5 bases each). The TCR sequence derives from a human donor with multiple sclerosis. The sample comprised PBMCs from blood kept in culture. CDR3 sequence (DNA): TGTGCCAGCAGCTTAGAGAATAGGCCTGAGGGGATGCAGTATTTT. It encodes CASSLENRPEGMQYF.